This TCR beta chain comes out of a study of blood T cell repertoires in COVID-19. The authors' processing: Amplifying reference gene primers gave estimates of nucleated cell counts. The table came from immunoSEQ multiplex PCR; TCRdb's copy has only in-frame clones and leaves some out. V and J calls and clone size are given by that table; D and trimming were obtained from the DNA. The table includes around 170,000 clones, under 85% detected once. The TCR sequence derives from an older woman with COVID-19, enrolled during active disease. The sample taken for sequencing was peripheral blood.

The CDR3 region is CASSSNYNEQFF. CDR3 sequence (DNA): TGTGCCAGCAGCTCAAACTACAATGAGCAGTTCTTC. The rearrangement joins TRBV11-3 to TRBJ2-1; D uncertain. This CDR3 spans 12 amino acids. Between the trimmed V and J ends, which lost 4 bases and 3 bases, there was a span of 4 bases. Germline lookup yields CDR1 SGHNT and CDR2 YENEEA.